Listed below are T cell receptor beta chains from one sample, sequenced in a study of T-cell memory formation after mild COVID-19. A single record per CDR3 protein comes from TCRdb applying MiXCR to the 5' RACE reads. This sample has 470,000 or so distinct CDR3 sequences; about 23% occur once, and the top ten carry around an eighth. The sample taken for sequencing was PBMCs or a T cell subset sorted from them (not recorded which). The receptors shown here come from an adult woman who had mild COVID-19 (a few samples of this study predate the infection). Cell type and time point are not known. Both conserved end residues are trimmed from each CDR3. Fields, in order: clone size, V gene, D gene, CDR3 protein. D genes are given only for firm matches. Clone sizes are given selectively: once, few, many, or a class where the clone is expanded.

. | TRBV12-3/TRBV12-4 | TRBD1 | ASNVQGRGYT
few | TRBV5-1 | . | ASSLEAHGTLITYEQY
. | TRBV9 | . | ASSAPGAPYGYT
. | TRBV10-2 | TRBD2 | ASGGRFNEQF
. | TRBV2 | TRBD2 | ASRLAVEQF
. | TRBV19 | . | ASSTEGSTYEQY
. | TRBV7-6 | TRBD1 | ASSSPAARGRRNEQF
. | TRBV18 | . | ASSPGGSAEAF
few | TRBV9 | TRBD2 | ASSTGTSGAQY
. | TRBV7-8 | TRBD1 | ASSQIQGQGAGEAF
few | TRBV20-1 | . | SARDRGGRTDTQY
. | TRBV20-1 | . | SAMDWGNSPLH
. | TRBV5-1 | TRBD1 | ASRTGDLSTDTQY